A selection of T cell receptor beta chains follows, all from one sample in a study of blood T cell repertoires in COVID-19. Sequencing was performed with immunoSEQ multiplex PCR; in TCRdb, only in-frame clones are kept and a portion is missing. This table holds roughly 150,000 clones, 80% to 90% found once. Sequences were obtained from peripheral blood. These receptors were collected from a woman of 80 years or more with acute or convalescent COVID-19. Each CDR3 is given with its conserved first and last residue. Each record gives: D gene, clone size, J gene, V gene, CDR3 DNA, CDR3 protein. D genes are given only for firm matches. The listing skips clone size in some rows; elsewhere it reads once, few, many or a size class.

. | . | TRBJ1-1 | TRBV7-2 | TGTGCCAGCAGCTTAGGCGACAGGCGTAACACTGAAGCTTTCTTT | CASSLGDRRNTEAFF
TRBD1 | . | TRBJ2-7 | TRBV3-1/TRBV3-2 | TGTGCCAGCAGCCATACGGACAGGGCAAGGGAGCAGTACTTC | CASSHTDRAREQYF
. | . | TRBJ1-2 | TRBV9 | TGTGCCAGCAGCGTAGTTTTGGGCACCGCCTATGGCTACACCTTC | CASSVVLGTAYGYTF
. | . | TRBJ2-7 | TRBV18 | TGTGCCAGCTCACCACCAATGGGGGGAAGTAACGAGCAGTACTTC | CASSPPMGGSNEQYF
TRBD1 | once | TRBJ1-1 | TRBV29-1 | TGCAGCGTTGAAGGTCGACAGGGGGCTGACACTGAAGCTTTCTTT | CSVEGRQGADTEAFF
TRBD1 | . | TRBJ1-5 | TRBV25-1 | TGTGCCAGCAGTGCGCAGGGGGCTGGCAATCAGCCCCAGCATTTT | CASSAQGAGNQPQHF
. | . | TRBJ1-4 | TRBV7-9 | TGTGCCAGCAGCTCCCGGGGGAGTACTAATGAAAAACTGTTTTTT | CASSSRGSTNEKLFF
. | . | TRBJ1-3 | TRBV6-1 | TGTGCCAGCAGTGGCCCGCCGGGGTCCTCCTCTGGAAACACCATATATTTT | CASSGPPGSSSGNTIYF
. | . | TRBJ1-1 | TRBV7-2 | TGTGCCAGCAGCCTTGGACAGACCACTGAAGCTTTCTTT | CASSLGQTTEAFF
TRBD1 | . | TRBJ1-1 | TRBV28 | TGTGCCAGCAGTCCCGGGACAGTTAACACTGAAGCTTTCTTT | CASSPGTVNTEAFF
TRBD2 | . | TRBJ2-2 | TRBV6-2/TRBV6-3 | TGTGCCAGCAGTTACTCGCCGGGGAGGGCTGACACCGGGGAGCTGTTTTTT | CASSYSPGRADTGELFF
. | few | TRBJ1-1 | TRBV5-5 | TGTGCCAGCAGCTTAACCAGGATGAACACTGAAGCTTTCTTT | CASSLTRMNTEAFF